One and the same sample provided the 19 T cell receptor beta chains below, sequenced in a study of T cells in Graves' hyperthyroidism and ophthalmopathy. Using RNA transcripts as the source, TCR beta CDR3 regions were amplified. The HTBI primer set drove a first-round RT-PCR of the TCR CDR3. MiXCR was run by TCRdb on the multiplex PCR reads, yielding one entry per CDR3 protein. The table shows fewer than 600,000 distinct CDR3 sequences, with about 15% occurring only once. Sequencing was done on a sample of blood. Receptors originate from a woman under 30 with Graves' hyperthyroidism.

This clonotype was detected ten times or more. This chain joins TRBV3-1 and TRBJ2-1; D ambiguous. The CDR3 spans 14 residues. Per germline, CDR1 LGHDT and CDR2 YNNKEL (reference sequence). Trimming took off 0 bases at V and 5 bases at J, with 8 bases between the two ends. CDR3 nucleotides: TGTGCCAGCAGCCAAGACCTTACCAACAATGAGCAGTTCTTC. This sequence encodes CASSQDLTNNEQFF.

As regards this clonotype: This sequence may be a read error, since a much larger clone differs from it by one base. This CDR3 fails to terminate in the conserved phenylalanine or tryptophan, so it likely reflects a read error. The chain has TRBV2 and TRBJ1-1; 8 bases are a match to TRBD1. V shed 6 bases and J 1 base; nucleotides not matched to a gene: 7. The CDR3 is 15 residues long. The germline V gene encodes CDR1 SNHLY and CDR2 FYNNEI. CDR3 sequence: CASSFDRGRNTEAFL. The CDR3 nucleotides read TGTGCCAGCAGCTTTGACAGGGGCCGGAACACTGAAGCTTTCCTT.

This clonotype was found many times. J is TRBJ1-6 and V is TRBV11-1; D uncertain. Germline-derived CDR1 and CDR2 are SGHAT and FQDESV (reference sequence). CDR3 length: 12 amino acids. V was cut by 2 bases and J by 7 bases, with 3 bases left in between. The CDR3: CASSLRNSPLHF. DNA of the CDR3: TGTGCCAGCAGCTTAAGGAATTCACCCCTCCACTTT.

This clonotype has a count of ten or more. The chain links TRBV20-1 to TRBJ2-3, with TRBD2 matching over 12 bases. The CDR3 runs to 16 residues. Germline V gives CDR1 DFQATT, CDR2 SNEGSKA (reference sequence). The trim removed 3 bases at V and 2 bases at J, leaving 6 bases unmatched. CDR3 in DNA: TGCAGTGCTAGCGTCCTAGCGGGAGGGCCCACAGATACGCAGTATTTT. This translates into CSASVLAGGPTDTQYF.

This clonotype was counted at least ten times. This chain connects TRBV19 to TRBJ1-5; TRBD1 agrees at 7 bases. The germline V gene encodes CDR1 LNHDA and CDR2 SQIVND (reference sequence). The CDR3 runs to 16 residues. V trimming: 9 bases; J trimming: 0 bases; junction bases outside the gene matches: 11. The CDR3 region is CASKMWRDSSNQPQHF. The CDR3 bases are TGTGCCAGCAAGATGTGGAGGGACAGTAGCAATCAGCCCCAGCATTTT.

The chain employs TRBV19 and TRBJ2-1; 7 nucleotides align to TRBD2. Trimming cost V 5 bases and J 7 bases; bases outside gene matches: 14. Germline V gives CDR1 LNHDA, CDR2 SQIVND (reference sequence). CDR3 length: 16 amino acids. CDR3 sequence: CASSPGRRYLGNEQFF. CDR3 coding DNA: TGTGCCAGTAGTCCCGGGAGGCGATATCTGGGGAATGAGCAGTTCTTC.

This clonotype was counted a few times. J is TRBJ2-5 and V is TRBV3-1; 8 nucleotides match TRBD1. Germline V gene sequence: CDR1 LGHDT, CDR2 YNNKEL (reference sequence). The CDR3 totals 15 residues. With 2 bases clipped from V and 5 bases from J, the junction kept 7 bases outside the gene matches. The CDR3 DNA is TGTGCCAGCAGCCAAAAGGACAGGGTCAGGGAGACCCAGTACTTC. Translated, it gives CASSQKDRVRETQYF.

The V gene is TRBV5-1, the J gene TRBJ1-4; D remains ambiguous. There are 14 residues in the CDR3. Trimming removed 0 bases at V and 4 bases at J, with 7 bases between. Germline V gives CDR1 SGHRS, CDR2 YFSETQ. CDR3 amino acids: CASSLERLNEKLFF. The CDR3, as DNA: TGCGCCAGCAGCTTGGAAAGGCTTAATGAAAAACTGTTTTTT.

This clonotype was detected many times. The chain has TRBV24-1 and TRBJ2-7, with 8 bases that match TRBD2. The trim removed 7 bases at V and 0 bases at J, leaving 1 base unmatched. Germline V gene lookup returns CDR1 KGHDR and CDR2 SFDVKD. The CDR3 has 13 amino acids. CDR3 nucleotides: TGTGCCACCAGAAGCGGGAGCTCCTACGAGCAGTACTTC. It specifies CATRSGSSYEQYF.

This clonotype showed up many times. The junction shows a germline mismatch at one end, possibly a read error. The rearrangement links TRBV12-3 or TRBV12-4 to TRBJ2-1; 7 bases are shared with TRBD2. CDR3 length equals 14 residues. The CDR3 sequence: CASSLAGSYNEQFF. The CDR3 region has the DNA TGTGCCAGCAGCTTAGCGGGTTCCTACAATGAGCAGTTCTTC.

This clonotype was recorded a few times. This rearrangement joins TRBV19 to TRBJ1-2; D gene unclear. Germline loops: CDR1 LNHDA, CDR2 SQIVND (reference sequence). Trimming stripped 5 bases from V and 2 bases from J, with 12 bases between. This CDR3 is built from 14 residues. Written as DNA, the CDR3 is TGTGCCAGTAGTGTCCAGGACCTGAACTATGGCTACACCTTC. Its protein is CASSVQDLNYGYTF.

This clonotype was counted many times. The chain couples TRBV7-9 to TRBJ1-1, with D unclear. V lost 3 bases, J lost 2 bases, and 13 bases lay in between. This CDR3 is 15 amino acids long. Germline assignment: CDR1 SEHNR and CDR2 FQNEAQ (reference sequence). The CDR3 bases are TGTGCCAGCAGCTTTTTAAGGGTCCGAAACACTGAAGCTTTCTTT. Encoded protein: CASSFLRVRNTEAFF.

This rearrangement joins TRBV7-9 to TRBJ2-5; maybe TRBD1 (6 bases). This CDR3 spans 15 amino acids. The V gene's germline CDR1 is SEHNR and CDR2 FQNEAQ (reference sequence). With 5 bases removed from V and 4 bases from J, the gap between germline ends came to 17 bases. CDR3 sequence (DNA): TGTGCCAGCAGCCCCCTACAGGGAAGGGGAGAGACCCAGTACTTC. It specifies CASSPLQGRGETQYF.

This clonotype was observed a few times. The V call is TRBV24-1, the J call TRBJ1-2; the match to TRBD1 covers 8 bases. With V trimmed by 4 bases and J by 4 bases, 10 bases remained unmatched. From germline, CDR1 is KGHDR and CDR2 SFDVKD. The CDR3 covers 16 residues. The CDR3 region is CATSDLDREGLYGYTF. DNA for the CDR3: TGTGCCACCAGTGACTTGGACAGGGAGGGACTCTATGGCTACACCTTC.

This clonotype was observed a few times. The rearrangement uses TRBV6-1 and TRBJ1-1; D might be TRBD1 (5 bases). The CDR3 is 12 amino acids. CDR1 and CDR2 (germline): MNHNS, SASEGT. Trimming stripped 8 bases from V and 6 bases from J, with 13 bases between. The CDR3, as DNA: TGTGCCAGCGGTGCAGGGAAGCCTGAAGCTTTCTTT. Its protein product is CASGAGKPEAFF.

This clonotype was recorded a few times. The chain carries TRBV9 and TRBJ1-2; D not certain. Trimming pared 0 bases from V and 1 base from J, leaving 1 base between. Germline V gene sequence: CDR1 SGDLS, CDR2 YYNGEE. This CDR3 contains 12 residues. The CDR3 here is CASSVGNYGYTF. CDR3 nucleotide sequence: TGTGCCAGCAGCGTAGGTAACTATGGCTACACCTTC.

Many counts were recorded for this clonotype. The chain carries TRBV12-3 or TRBV12-4 and TRBJ2-7; D may be TRBD1 (6 bases). The CDR3 runs to 14 residues. The ends were cut back, 3 bases at V and 4 bases at J, with 13 bases in the middle. The CDR3 region is CASSFDRTDYEQYF. In DNA form, the CDR3 reads TGTGCCAGCAGTTTTGACAGGACGGATTACGAGCAGTACTTC.

This chain uses TRBV5-1 with TRBJ1-3, with a weak D call TRBD1 (6 bases). Trimming removed 1 base at V and 4 bases at J, with 12 bases between. The CDR3 is 15 residues long. Germline lookup yields CDR1 SGHRS and CDR2 YFSETQ. CDR3 loop: CASSLQGPPGNTIYF. The CDR3 DNA sequence: TGCGCCAGCAGCTTGCAGGGGCCCCCCGGAAACACCATATATTTT.

The V and J genes are TRBV7-6 and TRBJ1-2; 9 nucleotides line up with TRBD1. This CDR3 region has 15 residues. V was clipped by 5 bases and J by 4 bases; unmatched bases: 8. The V gene's germline CDR1 is SGHVS and CDR2 FNYEAQ. The CDR3 sequence: CASSQLTGGSYGYTF. Written as DNA, the CDR3 is TGTGCCAGCAGCCAATTGACAGGGGGTAGCTATGGCTACACCTTC. The full variable domain, completed using reference TRBV7-6 and TRBJ1-2, is GAGVSQSPRYKVTKRGQDVALRCDPISGHVSLYWYRQALGQGPEFLTYFNYEAQQDKSGLPNDRFSAERPEGSISTLTIQRTEQRDSAMYRCASSQLTGGSYGYTFGSGTRLTVV.